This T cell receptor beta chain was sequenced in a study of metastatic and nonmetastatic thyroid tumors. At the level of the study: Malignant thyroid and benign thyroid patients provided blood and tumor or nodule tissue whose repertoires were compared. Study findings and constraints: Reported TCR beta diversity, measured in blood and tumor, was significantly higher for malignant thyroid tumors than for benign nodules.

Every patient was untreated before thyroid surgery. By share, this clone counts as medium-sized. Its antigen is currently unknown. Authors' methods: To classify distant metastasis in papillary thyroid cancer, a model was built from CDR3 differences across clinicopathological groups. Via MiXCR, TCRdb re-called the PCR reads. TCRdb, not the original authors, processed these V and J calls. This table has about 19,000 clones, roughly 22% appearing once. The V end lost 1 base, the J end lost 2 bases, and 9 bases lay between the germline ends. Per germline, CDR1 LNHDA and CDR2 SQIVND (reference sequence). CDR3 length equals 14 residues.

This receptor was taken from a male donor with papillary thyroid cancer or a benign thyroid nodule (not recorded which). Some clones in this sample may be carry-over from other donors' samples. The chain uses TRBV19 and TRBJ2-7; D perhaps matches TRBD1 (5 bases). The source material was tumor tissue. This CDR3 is CASSIGGRPYEQYF. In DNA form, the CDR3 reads TGTGCCAGTAGTATAGGGGGCAGGCCCTACGAGCAGTACTTC.